This T cell receptor (beta chain) was retrieved from a study of control samples from healthy donors and cancer patients. Measured with immunoSEQ multiplex PCR; TCRdb has only the in-frame clones, and not every one. The profile shows 110,000 or so clones, about 80% of them singletons. Trimming cost V 2 bases and J 3 bases, with 6 bases left between them. The CDR3 spans 13 residues. Germline loops: CDR1 KGHDR, CDR2 SFDVKD. This clonotype was sampled from a man between 18 and 35 years old in good health. The genes are TRBV24-1 and TRBJ1-1; no firm D call. The sequencing input was blood. The CDR3 protein is CATSDWTDTEAFF. The CDR3 region has the DNA TGTGCCACCAGTGATTGGACGGACACTGAAGCTTTCTTT.